This paragraph reports one TCR beta chain. Replicate PCRs from sorted subsets contained about 0.2 ug DNA, which is approximately 30,000 T cell genomes. Assay: immunoSEQ multiplex PCR; the TCRdb copy retains only in-frame clones and omits some. Of under 2,500,000 clones in the sample, approximately 95% are singletons; the top ten hold over 0.1%. Germline assignment: CDR1 SEHNR and CDR2 FQNEAQ (reference sequence). Between the trimmed V and J ends, which lost 4 bases and 4 bases, there was a span of 11 bases. The CDR3 runs to 13 residues. This record comes from a study of shared clonotypes between healthy human individuals.

Sequencing was performed on naive CD4+ T cells sorted from blood. Subset here: CD45RA+ positively selected. This sequence was found in a man younger than 35 in good health. The chain recombines TRBV7-9 with TRBJ2-7; possibly TRBD1 or TRBD2 for D (5 bases each). CDR3: CASSSYGAYEQYF. CDR3 bases: TGTGCCAGCAGCTCGTACGGGGCTTACGAGCAGTACTTC. Full variable domain (outside the CDR3, taken from reference TRBV7-9 and TRBJ2-7): DTGVSQNPRHKITKRGQNVTFRCDPISEHNRLYWYRQTLGQGPEFLTYFQNEAQLEKSRLLSDRFSAERPKGSFSTLEIQRTEQGDSAMYLCASSSYGAYEQYFGPGTRLTVT.